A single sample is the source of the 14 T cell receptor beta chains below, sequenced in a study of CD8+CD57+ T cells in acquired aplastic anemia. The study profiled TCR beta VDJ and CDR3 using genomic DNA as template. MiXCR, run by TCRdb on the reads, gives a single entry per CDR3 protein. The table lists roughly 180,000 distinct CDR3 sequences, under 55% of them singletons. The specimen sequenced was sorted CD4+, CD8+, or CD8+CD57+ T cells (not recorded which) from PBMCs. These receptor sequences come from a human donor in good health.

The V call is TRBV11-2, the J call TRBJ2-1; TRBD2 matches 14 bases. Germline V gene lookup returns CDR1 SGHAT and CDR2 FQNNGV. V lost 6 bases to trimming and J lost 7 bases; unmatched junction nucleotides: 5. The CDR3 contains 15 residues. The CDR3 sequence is CASRPRLAGGNEQFF. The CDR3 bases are TGTGCCAGCAGACCACGACTAGCGGGGGGGAATGAGCAGTTCTTC. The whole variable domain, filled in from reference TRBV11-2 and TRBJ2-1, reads EAGVAQSPRYKIIEKRQSVAFWCNPISGHATLYWYQQILGQGPKLLIQFQNNGVVDDSQLPKDRFSAERLKGVDSTLKIQPAKLEDSAVYLCASRPRLAGGNEQFFGPGTRLTVL.

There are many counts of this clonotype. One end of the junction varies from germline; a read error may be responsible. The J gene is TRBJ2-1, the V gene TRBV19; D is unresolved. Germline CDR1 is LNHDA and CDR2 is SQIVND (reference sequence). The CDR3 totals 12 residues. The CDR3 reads CAGSKLYNEQFF. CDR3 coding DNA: TGTGCCGGTAGTAAACTATACAATGAGCAGTTCTTC. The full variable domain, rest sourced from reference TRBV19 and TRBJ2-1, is DGGITQSPKYLFRKEGQNVTLSCEQNLNHDAMYWYRQDPGQGLRLIYYSQIVNDFQKGDIAEGYSVSREKKESFPLTVTSAQKNPTAFYLCAGSKLYNEQFFGPGTRLTVL.

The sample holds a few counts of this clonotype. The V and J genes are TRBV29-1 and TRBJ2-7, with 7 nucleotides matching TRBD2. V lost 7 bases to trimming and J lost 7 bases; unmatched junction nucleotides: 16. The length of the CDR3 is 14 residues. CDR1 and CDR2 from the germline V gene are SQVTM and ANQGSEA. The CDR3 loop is CSGRESFQGGEQYF. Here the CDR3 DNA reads TGCAGCGGTAGAGAGTCTTTCCAGGGAGGGGAGCAGTACTTC.

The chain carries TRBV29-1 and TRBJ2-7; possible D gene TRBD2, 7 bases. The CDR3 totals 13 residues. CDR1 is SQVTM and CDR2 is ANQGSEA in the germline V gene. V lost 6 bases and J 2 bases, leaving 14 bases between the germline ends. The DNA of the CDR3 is TGCAGCGTAAGGAGGGGGAGGGCCTACGAGCAGTACTTC. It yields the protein CSVRRGRAYEQYF.

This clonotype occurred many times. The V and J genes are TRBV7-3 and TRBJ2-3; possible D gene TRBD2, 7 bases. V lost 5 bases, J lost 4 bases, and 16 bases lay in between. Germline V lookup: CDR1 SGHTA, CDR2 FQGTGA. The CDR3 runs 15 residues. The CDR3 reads CASSKSAGGPDTQYF. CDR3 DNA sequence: TGTGCCAGCAGCAAGAGCGCCGGGGGGCCAGATACGCAGTATTTT.

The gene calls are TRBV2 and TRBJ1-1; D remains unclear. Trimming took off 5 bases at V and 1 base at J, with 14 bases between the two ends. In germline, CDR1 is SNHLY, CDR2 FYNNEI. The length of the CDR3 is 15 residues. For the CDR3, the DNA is TGTGCCAGCAGTAGGGTTGTTTTCACGAACACTGAAGCTTTCTTT. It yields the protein CASSRVVFTNTEAFF.

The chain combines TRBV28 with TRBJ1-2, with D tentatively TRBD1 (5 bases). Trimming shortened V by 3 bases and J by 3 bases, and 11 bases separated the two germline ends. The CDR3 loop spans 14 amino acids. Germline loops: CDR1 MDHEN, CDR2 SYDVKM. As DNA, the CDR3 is TGTGCCAGCAGTTTTAGGCAGGGCGACTATGGCTACACCTTC. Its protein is CASSFRQGDYGYTF.

The CDR3 reads CSARDTGREALHF. The CDR3 region has the DNA TGCAGTGCTAGAGATACCGGGAGGGAGGCCCTCCACTTT. V usage is TRBV20-1 and J usage is TRBJ1-6; no firm D call. The V gene's germline CDR1 is DFQATT and CDR2 SNEGSKA (reference sequence). This CDR3 contains 13 residues. Trimming removed 0 bases at V and 14 bases at J, with 14 bases between.

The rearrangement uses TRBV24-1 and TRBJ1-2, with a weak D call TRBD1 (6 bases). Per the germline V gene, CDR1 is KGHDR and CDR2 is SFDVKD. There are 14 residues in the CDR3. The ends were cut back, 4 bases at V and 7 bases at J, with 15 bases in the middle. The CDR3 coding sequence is TGTGCCACCAGTGACTATCAGGGGACCTCTGGCTACACCTTC. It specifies CATSDYQGTSGYTF.

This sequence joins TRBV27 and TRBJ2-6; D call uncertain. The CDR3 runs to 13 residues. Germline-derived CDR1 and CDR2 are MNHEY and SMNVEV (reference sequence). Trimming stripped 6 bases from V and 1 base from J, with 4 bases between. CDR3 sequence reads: CASRISGANVLTF. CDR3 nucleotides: TGTGCCAGCAGGATTTCTGGGGCCAACGTCCTGACTTTC.

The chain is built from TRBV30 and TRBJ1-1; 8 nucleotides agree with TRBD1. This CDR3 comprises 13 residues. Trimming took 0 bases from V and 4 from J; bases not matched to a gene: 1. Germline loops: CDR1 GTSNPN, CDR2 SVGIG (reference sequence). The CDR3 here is CAWSVQGATEAFF. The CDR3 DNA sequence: TGTGCCTGGAGTGTCCAGGGGGCCACTGAAGCTTTCTTT.

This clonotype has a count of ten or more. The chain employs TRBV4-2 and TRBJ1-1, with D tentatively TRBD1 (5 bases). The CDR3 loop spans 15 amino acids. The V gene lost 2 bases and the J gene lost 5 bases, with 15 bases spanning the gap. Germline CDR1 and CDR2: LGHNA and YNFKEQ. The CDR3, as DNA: TGTGCCAGCAGCCAACGTAGGGACTTCGGGACTGAAGCTTTCTTT. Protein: CASSQRRDFGTEAFF.

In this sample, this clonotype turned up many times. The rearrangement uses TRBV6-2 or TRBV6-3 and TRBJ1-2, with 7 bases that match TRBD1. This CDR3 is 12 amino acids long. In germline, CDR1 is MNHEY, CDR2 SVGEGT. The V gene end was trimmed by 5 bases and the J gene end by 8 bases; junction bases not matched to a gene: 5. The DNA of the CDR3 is TGTGCCAGCAGTGCGACAGGGTCCGGCTACACCTTC. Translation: CASSATGSGYTF.

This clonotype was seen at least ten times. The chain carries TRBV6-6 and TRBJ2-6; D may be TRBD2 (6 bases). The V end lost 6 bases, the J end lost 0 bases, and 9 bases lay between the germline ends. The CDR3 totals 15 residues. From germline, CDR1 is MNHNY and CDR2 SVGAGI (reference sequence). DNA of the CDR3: TGTGCCAGCAGACCGCGGGGCTCTGGGGCCAACGTCCTGACTTTC. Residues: CASRPRGSGANVLTF.